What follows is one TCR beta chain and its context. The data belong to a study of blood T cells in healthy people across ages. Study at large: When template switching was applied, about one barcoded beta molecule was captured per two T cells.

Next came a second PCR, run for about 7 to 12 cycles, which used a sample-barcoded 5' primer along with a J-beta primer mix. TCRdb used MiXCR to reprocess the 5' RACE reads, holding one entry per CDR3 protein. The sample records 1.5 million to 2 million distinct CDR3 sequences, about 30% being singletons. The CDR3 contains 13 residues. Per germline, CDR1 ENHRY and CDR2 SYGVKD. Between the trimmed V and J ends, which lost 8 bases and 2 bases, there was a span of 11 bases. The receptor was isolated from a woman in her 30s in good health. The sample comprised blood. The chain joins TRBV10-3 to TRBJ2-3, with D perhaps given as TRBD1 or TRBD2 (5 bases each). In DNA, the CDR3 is TGTGCCATCCGGGACGCCTCCACAGATACGCAGTATTTT. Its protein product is CAIRDASTDTQYF.